This TCR beta chain derives from a study of shared clonotypes between healthy human individuals. General observations from the study: It was the few donors that limited the genetic and exposure-history diversity represented.

At the deep level, the assay was run. Once extracted for a subset, genomic DNA was divided evenly among several immunoSEQ plates. TCRdb's copy holds only in-frame clones and misses some; the assay was immunoSEQ multiplex PCR. The sample carries 850,000 to 1,100,000 clones, approximately 77% recorded once. The V gene's germline CDR1 is SQVTM and CDR2 ANQGSEA. The germline V and J ends were trimmed by 7 bases and 8 bases, with 19 bases remaining between them. The CDR3 has 13 residues. Comment on this clone: Antigen specificity is unknown.

In the CD4+ fraction, cells were divided into CD45RA+ naive and CD45RA-negative memory subsets. V and J are TRBV29-1 and TRBJ2-3, with D possibly TRBD2 on 6 matching bases. What was sequenced was memory CD4+ T cells from PBMCs. Regarding subset: CD45RA-negative fraction. This sequence originates from a man aged 18-30 years in good health. Some clones in this sample may be carry-over from other donors' samples. The CDR3 DNA reads as TGCAGCGCCACAGGAGGGGAAGGGGCTACGCAGTATTTT. Translated: CSATGGEGATQYF.